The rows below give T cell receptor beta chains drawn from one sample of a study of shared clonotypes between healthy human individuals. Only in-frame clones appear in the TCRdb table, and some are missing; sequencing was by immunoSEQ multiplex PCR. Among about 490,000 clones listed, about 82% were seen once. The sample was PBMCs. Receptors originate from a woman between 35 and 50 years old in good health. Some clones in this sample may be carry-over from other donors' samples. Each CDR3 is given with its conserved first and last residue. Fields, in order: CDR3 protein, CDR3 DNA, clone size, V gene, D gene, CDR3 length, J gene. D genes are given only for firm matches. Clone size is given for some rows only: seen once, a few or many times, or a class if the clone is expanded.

CDR3: CASRPGLPRGTDTQYF; DNA: TGCGCCAGCAGACCCGGGCTCCCAAGGGGCACAGATACGCAGTATTTT; size: NA; V: TRBV5-1; D: NA; length: 16; J: TRBJ2-3
CDR3: CASRPRQRPNSPLHF; DNA: TGTGCCAGCAGACCCAGACAGAGACCCAATTCACCCCTCCACTTT; size: once; V: TRBV6-1; D: NA; length: 15; J: TRBJ1-6
CDR3: CASSQVLAGVTDTQYF; DNA: TGCGCCAGCAGCCAGGTGCTAGCGGGAGTAACAGATACGCAGTATTTT; size: few; V: TRBV4-1; D: TRBD2; length: 16; J: TRBJ2-3
CDR3: CASSPGVGGSLEKLFF; DNA: TGTGCCAGCAGCCCTGGGGTGGGCGGGTCTCTGGAAAAACTGTTTTTT; size: NA; V: TRBV28; D: NA; length: 16; J: TRBJ1-4
CDR3: CASSLLDSYGYTF; DNA: TGTGCCAGCAGCCTACTCGACAGCTATGGCTACACCTTC; size: few; V: TRBV28; D: NA; length: 13; J: TRBJ1-2
CDR3: CASSLVGQTTEAFF; DNA: TGTGCCAGCAGCTTGGTAGGACAGACCACTGAAGCTTTCTTT; size: many; V: TRBV5-5; D: NA; length: 14; J: TRBJ1-1
CDR3: CASSSRAQEQFF; DNA: TGTGCCAGCAGCTCCCGGGCCCAGGAGCAGTTCTTC; size: NA; V: TRBV4-2; D: NA; length: 12; J: TRBJ2-1
CDR3: CASSLGGLNEKLFF; DNA: TGTGCCAGCAGCTTAGGGGGACTAAATGAAAAACTGTTTTTT; size: NA; V: TRBV7-9; D: NA; length: 14; J: TRBJ1-4
CDR3: CASSQFRGASNTIYF; DNA: TGCGCCAGCAGCCAATTTAGAGGGGCGTCGAACACCATATATTTT; size: NA; V: TRBV4-1; D: NA; length: 15; J: TRBJ1-3
CDR3: CASSPEGRTYGYTF; DNA: TGCGCCAGCAGCCCCGAGGGACGGACCTATGGCTACACCTTC; size: NA; V: TRBV5-1; D: NA; length: 14; J: TRBJ1-2
CDR3: CASGRGAYNEQFF; DNA: TGTGCTTCGGGACGTGGGGCCTACAATGAGCAGTTCTTC; size: NA; V: TRBV28; D: NA; length: 13; J: TRBJ2-1
CDR3: CASSVESSYNEQFF; DNA: TGTGCCAGCAGCGTAGAGAGCTCCTACAATGAGCAGTTCTTC; size: NA; V: TRBV9; D: NA; length: 14; J: TRBJ2-1
CDR3: CASSKSGRTTETQYF; DNA: TGTGCCAGCAGCAAAAGCGGTAGGACAACGGAGACCCAGTACTTC; size: NA; V: TRBV7-3; D: NA; length: 15; J: TRBJ2-5
CDR3: CASSEYRQGRAYEQYF; DNA: TGTGCCAGCAGTGAATACCGACAGGGCCGCGCCTACGAGCAGTACTTC; size: once; V: TRBV25-1; D: TRBD1; length: 16; J: TRBJ2-7
CDR3: CASRGQPNQPQHF; DNA: TGTGCCAGTCGTGGACAGCCCAATCAGCCCCAGCATTTT; size: NA; V: TRBV25-1; D: NA; length: 13; J: TRBJ1-5
CDR3: CASSLALGSSYNEQFF; DNA: TGTGCCAGCAGCTTGGCTTTGGGGAGCTCCTACAATGAGCAGTTCTTC; size: NA; V: TRBV5-5; D: NA; length: 16; J: TRBJ2-1
CDR3: CASKEANRGYTF; DNA: TGTGCCAGCAAAGAGGCAAACCGGGGCTACACCTTC; size: NA; V: TRBV28; D: NA; length: 12; J: TRBJ1-2
CDR3: CASSGTGSGRADPGYNEQFF; DNA: TGCGCCAGCAGTGGGACCGGTAGCGGGAGGGCCGATCCCGGCTACAATGAGCAGTTCTTC; size: NA; V: TRBV10-2; D: TRBD2; length: 20; J: TRBJ2-1
CDR3: CASSLTSGYSYEQYF; DNA: TGTGCCAGCAGCTTAACTAGCGGGTACTCCTACGAGCAGTACTTC; size: NA; V: TRBV7-6; D: TRBD2; length: 15; J: TRBJ2-7
CDR3: CASSYSGTGGYTF; DNA: TGTGCCAGCAGTTACTCCGGGACAGGGGGCTACACCTTC; size: NA; V: TRBV6-5; D: TRBD1; length: 13; J: TRBJ1-2
CDR3: CASSIVDSGANVLTF; DNA: TGTGCCAGTAGTATAGTAGACTCTGGGGCCAACGTCCTGACTTTC; size: NA; V: TRBV19; D: NA; length: 15; J: TRBJ2-6
CDR3: CASSLDDSSFF; DNA: TGTGCCAGCAGCTTGGACGACTCCTCGTTCTTC; size: NA; V: TRBV5-4; D: NA; length: 11; J: TRBJ2-1
CDR3: CASTQKRTSGKRYGNEQFF; DNA: TGTGCCAGCACCCAAAAGAGGACTAGCGGGAAACGGTACGGCAATGAGCAGTTCTTC; size: NA; V: TRBV4-2; D: TRBD2; length: 19; J: TRBJ2-1
CDR3: CASSLDGEATYNEQFF; DNA: TGTGCCAGCAGCTTAGACGGCGAGGCCACCTACAATGAGCAGTTCTTC; size: NA; V: TRBV7-8; D: NA; length: 16; J: TRBJ2-1
CDR3: CAISESSGGLETQYF; DNA: TGTGCCATCAGTGAGTCGTCAGGGGGCTTGGAGACCCAGTACTTC; size: NA; V: TRBV10-3; D: TRBD1; length: 15; J: TRBJ2-5
CDR3: CASSLLQGIRAGELFF; DNA: TGTGCCAGCAGCTTGCTACAGGGGATTAGAGCCGGGGAGCTGTTTTTT; size: NA; V: TRBV7-9; D: TRBD1; length: 16; J: TRBJ2-2
CDR3: CASSVPGQGYYGYTF; DNA: TGTGCCAGTAGTGTACCGGGACAGGGGTACTATGGCTACACCTTC; size: NA; V: TRBV19; D: TRBD1; length: 15; J: TRBJ1-2
CDR3: CASSLDPAPLSTGDTEAFF; DNA: TGTGCCAGCAGCTTAGATCCGGCCCCCCTCTCCACAGGAGACACTGAAGCTTTCTTT; size: NA; V: TRBV11-2; D: NA; length: 19; J: TRBJ1-1
CDR3: CASSEGSVAFF; DNA: TGTGCCAGCTCAGAGGGATCGGTAGCTTTCTTT; size: few; V: TRBV18; D: NA; length: 11; J: TRBJ1-1
CDR3: CAWTGTSTGRQFF; DNA: TGTGCCTGGACCGGGACTAGTACCGGACGGCAGTTCTTC; size: NA; V: TRBV30; D: TRBD2; length: 13; J: TRBJ2-1
CDR3: CASSPVRDYGYTF; DNA: TGCGCCAGCAGCCCAGTTAGGGACTATGGCTACACCTTC; size: few; V: TRBV5-1; D: NA; length: 13; J: TRBJ1-2
CDR3: CASSLRDRVHQPQHF; DNA: TGTGCCAGCAGTTTGCGCGACAGGGTCCATCAGCCCCAGCATTTT; size: NA; V: TRBV28; D: TRBD1; length: 15; J: TRBJ1-5
CDR3: CASSRDLGASNEQFF; DNA: TGTGCCAGCAGCCGGGATTTGGGGGCCTCCAATGAGCAGTTCTTC; size: NA; V: TRBV4-2; D: NA; length: 15; J: TRBJ2-1
CDR3: CASSEQGHENEQFF; DNA: TGTGCCAGCAGTGAGCAGGGTCATGAGAATGAGCAGTTCTTC; size: NA; V: TRBV2; D: NA; length: 14; J: TRBJ2-1
CDR3: CSVGVENSYEQYF; DNA: TGCAGCGTTGGGGTTGAAAACTCCTACGAGCAGTACTTC; size: few; V: TRBV29-1; D: NA; length: 13; J: TRBJ2-7
CDR3: CASSSRGWNTEAFF; DNA: TGTGCCAGCAGTTCCAGGGGATGGAACACTGAAGCTTTCTTT; size: NA; V: TRBV27; D: NA; length: 14; J: TRBJ1-1
CDR3: CASSFTSTGELFF; DNA: TGTGCCAGCAGTTTCACCAGCACCGGGGAGCTGTTTTTT; size: NA; V: TRBV27; D: NA; length: 13; J: TRBJ2-2
CDR3: CASSPTERQGYGYTF; DNA: TGTGCCAGCTCCCCCACGGAGAGACAGGGATATGGCTACACCTTC; size: NA; V: TRBV18; D: TRBD1; length: 15; J: TRBJ1-2
CDR3: CASSGQGFYGYTF; DNA: TGTGCCAGCAGTGGACAGGGTTTCTATGGCTACACCTTC; size: NA; V: TRBV25-1; D: TRBD1; length: 13; J: TRBJ1-2
CDR3: CASSPTGANEQYF; DNA: TGTGCCAGCAGCCCGACAGGGGCCAACGAGCAGTACTTC; size: NA; V: TRBV7-3; D: TRBD1; length: 13; J: TRBJ2-7
CDR3: CASRRTSGGREYF; DNA: TGTGCCAGCAGAAGGACTAGCGGAGGGAGGGAGTATTTT; size: NA; V: TRBV7-8; D: TRBD2; length: 13; J: TRBJ2-3
CDR3: CATDCRFLLSGNTIYF; DNA: TGTGCCACAGACTGTCGGTTTCTTTTATCTGGAAACACCATATATTTT; size: NA; V: TRBV27; D: NA; length: 16; J: TRBJ1-3
CDR3: CASSRTRGLNTEAFF; DNA: TGTGCCAGCAGCCGAACGAGGGGGTTGAACACTGAAGCTTTCTTT; size: few; V: TRBV14; D: NA; length: 15; J: TRBJ1-1
CDR3: CASSVDRDSIGESDTQYF; DNA: TGTGCCAGCAGCGTAGACCGGGACTCCATTGGAGAGTCGGATACGCAGTATTTT; size: NA; V: TRBV7-2; D: NA; length: 18; J: TRBJ2-3
CDR3: CASSFTPYNEQFF; DNA: TGTGCCAGCAGTTTCACACCGTACAATGAGCAGTTCTTC; size: NA; V: TRBV2; D: NA; length: 13; J: TRBJ2-1
CDR3: CASSRIPGQGSNQPQHF; DNA: TGTGCCAGCAGCCGAATCCCGGGACAGGGAAGCAATCAGCCCCAGCATTTT; size: NA; V: TRBV2; D: TRBD1; length: 17; J: TRBJ1-5
CDR3: CAWATSQETQYF; DNA: TGTGCCTGGGCGACATCTCAAGAGACCCAGTACTTC; size: once; V: TRBV30; D: NA; length: 12; J: TRBJ2-5
CDR3: CASSLVPSTLSYEQYF; DNA: TGTGCCAGCAGTTTAGTTCCTAGCACTCTTTCCTACGAGCAGTACTTC; size: NA; V: TRBV28; D: NA; length: 16; J: TRBJ2-7
CDR3: CASSSQGADTQYF; DNA: TGTGCCAGCAGCTCCCAGGGCGCAGATACGCAGTATTTT; size: NA; V: TRBV7-9; D: NA; length: 13; J: TRBJ2-3
CDR3: CASSYTGNQPQHF; DNA: TGTGCCAGCAGTTACACGGGGAATCAGCCCCAGCATTTT; size: NA; V: TRBV6-5; D: NA; length: 13; J: TRBJ1-5
CDR3: CASSQTSDQETQYF; DNA: TGTGCCAGCAGCCAAACTAGCGACCAAGAGACCCAGTACTTC; size: many; V: TRBV9; D: TRBD2; length: 14; J: TRBJ2-5
CDR3: CASSLVGAGYEQYF; DNA: TGTGCCAGCAGCTTGGTAGGGGCGGGATACGAGCAGTACTTC; size: once; V: TRBV5-4; D: NA; length: 14; J: TRBJ2-7
CDR3: CASSFDRYTDTQYF; DNA: TGTGCCAGCAGCTTCGACCGATACACAGATACGCAGTATTTT; size: NA; V: TRBV7-8; D: NA; length: 14; J: TRBJ2-3
CDR3: CASSFPSAGGAFF; DNA: TGTGCCAGCAGTTTCCCTTCGGCGGGGGGAGCTTTCTTT; size: NA; V: TRBV28; D: NA; length: 13; J: TRBJ1-1
CDR3: CASSFPAGGTDTQYF; DNA: TGTGCCAGCAGTTTCCCAGCGGGAGGCACAGATACGCAGTATTTT; size: NA; V: TRBV28; D: TRBD2; length: 15; J: TRBJ2-3
CDR3: CSVGKGGSQYNEQFF; DNA: TGCAGCGTTGGAAAGGGCGGGAGCCAATACAATGAGCAGTTCTTC; size: NA; V: TRBV29-1; D: TRBD2; length: 15; J: TRBJ2-1
CDR3: CASSFLVRTDTQYF; DNA: TGTGCCAGCAGTTTCCTTGTGCGCACAGATACGCAGTATTTT; size: NA; V: TRBV28; D: NA; length: 14; J: TRBJ2-3